Listed here is a single T cell receptor beta chain. Per the original data handling: Amplification of reference gene primers provided the estimated nucleated cell counts. Method: immunoSEQ multiplex PCR; TCRdb's copy keeps in-frame clones and lacks some. The V and J calls and clone size come from that table; D and trimming were worked out from the DNA. The sample has over 250,000 clones, about 87% seen once. Germline V gene lookup returns CDR1 LNHDA and CDR2 SQIVND (reference sequence). The length of the CDR3 is 18 residues. V shed 4 bases, J shed 1 base, and the junction held 8 bases outside the gene matches. The data belong to a study of blood T cell repertoires in COVID-19.

The sequenced sample consisted of peripheral blood. V is TRBV19 and J is TRBJ2-3; 13 bases align to TRBD2. The TCR was taken from a woman aged 45-59 years with acute or convalescent COVID-19. The CDR3 sequence is CASSTGLAGVPGTDTQYF. CDR3 nucleotide sequence: TGTGCCAGTAGTACTGGACTAGCGGGAGTGCCAGGCACAGATACGCAGTATTTT.